A selection of T cell receptor beta chains follows, all from one sample in a study of blood T cell repertoires in COVID-19. Generated by immunoSEQ multiplex PCR, the TCRdb table keeps only in-frame clones and is missing some. This repertoire shows about 170,000 clones, almost 85% found once; its top ten account for about 2.5%. The sequenced material came from peripheral blood. All receptors derive from a woman at least 80 years old with COVID-19, enrolled during active disease. CDR3s include the opening cysteine and the closing phenylalanine or tryptophan. The order of the fields is D gene, V gene, J gene, clone size, CDR3 protein, CDR3 DNA. A D gene is named only where the DNA matches it firmly. Only some rows state a clone size, as once, few, many or a class for expanded clones.

d_gene: .; v_gene: TRBV13; j_gene: TRBJ2-7; abundance: .; CDR3aa: CASSLAGGNYEQYF; CDR3nt: TGTGCCAGCAGCTTAGCAGGGGGGAACTACGAGCAGTACTTC
d_gene: TRBD2; v_gene: TRBV5-4; j_gene: TRBJ2-1; abundance: .; CDR3aa: CASSYTSGGFDEQFF; CDR3nt: TGTGCCAGCAGCTATACTAGCGGGGGGTTTGATGAGCAGTTCTTC
d_gene: TRBD1; v_gene: TRBV14; j_gene: TRBJ1-4; abundance: .; CDR3aa: CASSRGTVNEKLFF; CDR3nt: TGTGCCAGCTCGCGCGGGACAGTTAATGAAAAACTGTTTTTT
d_gene: TRBD1; v_gene: TRBV2; j_gene: TRBJ2-2; abundance: .; CDR3aa: CASSLQGRAGELFF; CDR3nt: TGTGCCAGCAGTTTACAGGGGCGGGCCGGGGAGCTGTTTTTT
d_gene: .; v_gene: TRBV2; j_gene: TRBJ1-5; abundance: few; CDR3aa: CASTTGNQPQHF; CDR3nt: TGTGCCAGCACAACAGGGAATCAGCCCCAGCATTTT
d_gene: TRBD1; v_gene: TRBV5-1; j_gene: TRBJ2-2; abundance: .; CDR3aa: CASSSGTAPLGTGELFF; CDR3nt: TGCGCCAGCAGCTCCGGGACAGCTCCCCTAGGCACCGGGGAGCTGTTTTTT
d_gene: .; v_gene: TRBV20-1; j_gene: TRBJ1-1; abundance: .; CDR3aa: CSAQGNTEAFF; CDR3nt: TGCAGTGCTCAGGGGAACACTGAAGCTTTCTTT
d_gene: .; v_gene: TRBV18; j_gene: TRBJ2-5; abundance: .; CDR3aa: CASSSLLQETQYF; CDR3nt: TGTGCCAGCTCATCGCTATTACAAGAGACCCAGTACTTC
d_gene: TRBD1; v_gene: TRBV4-3; j_gene: TRBJ2-5; abundance: .; CDR3aa: CASSQDRVSETQYF; CDR3nt: TGCGCCAGCAGCCAGGACAGGGTGTCCGAGACCCAGTACTTC
d_gene: TRBD2; v_gene: TRBV29-1; j_gene: TRBJ2-5; abundance: .; CDR3aa: CSVDGGGTETQYF; CDR3nt: TGCAGCGTTGACGGGGGAGGGACAGAGACCCAGTACTTC
d_gene: TRBD2; v_gene: TRBV19; j_gene: TRBJ2-5; abundance: .; CDR3aa: CASRLAGVKETQYF; CDR3nt: TGTGCCAGCCGACTAGCGGGAGTCAAGGAGACCCAGTACTTC
d_gene: .; v_gene: TRBV14; j_gene: TRBJ2-1; abundance: .; CDR3aa: CASSQLTGKSSYNEQFF; CDR3nt: TGTGCCAGCAGCCAACTGACAGGAAAGAGCTCCTACAATGAGCAGTTCTTC
d_gene: TRBD1; v_gene: TRBV11-3; j_gene: TRBJ2-3; abundance: .; CDR3aa: CASSGTGTDTQYF; CDR3nt: TGTGCCAGCAGCGGGACAGGGACAGATACGCAGTATTTT
d_gene: TRBD1; v_gene: TRBV5-1; j_gene: TRBJ1-1; abundance: .; CDR3aa: CASSFAGTGLNTEAFF; CDR3nt: TGCGCCAGCAGCTTTGCCGGGACAGGCCTGAACACTGAAGCTTTCTTT
d_gene: .; v_gene: TRBV6-5; j_gene: TRBJ1-5; abundance: .; CDR3aa: CASSYTGGGHQPQHF; CDR3nt: TGTGCCAGCAGTTACACGGGGGGCGGCCATCAGCCCCAGCATTTT
d_gene: TRBD1; v_gene: TRBV7-2; j_gene: TRBJ2-1; abundance: once; CDR3aa: CASSLEGQGLGQFF; CDR3nt: TGTGCCAGCAGCTTAGAGGGACAGGGTTTAGGGCAGTTCTTC
d_gene: .; v_gene: TRBV2; j_gene: TRBJ2-1; abundance: .; CDR3aa: CASSERLALYNEQFF; CDR3nt: TGTGCCAGCAGTGAACGGCTAGCGTTATACAATGAGCAGTTCTTC
d_gene: .; v_gene: TRBV29-1; j_gene: TRBJ1-1; abundance: .; CDR3aa: CSVASRLGTEAFF; CDR3nt: TGCAGCGTTGCATCACGCCTAGGCACTGAAGCTTTCTTT
d_gene: .; v_gene: TRBV9; j_gene: TRBJ1-3; abundance: .; CDR3aa: CASSVDGQPRNTIYF; CDR3nt: TGTGCCAGCAGCGTAGATGGACAGCCTCGAAACACCATATATTTT
d_gene: .; v_gene: TRBV6-6; j_gene: TRBJ2-7; abundance: .; CDR3aa: CASSYSSASSYEQYF; CDR3nt: TGTGCCAGCAGTTACTCGTCAGCGAGCTCCTACGAGCAGTACTTC
d_gene: .; v_gene: TRBV2; j_gene: TRBJ1-1; abundance: once; CDR3aa: CASNWGEGNTEAFF; CDR3nt: TGTGCCAGCAACTGGGGGGAGGGGAACACTGAAGCTTTCTTT
d_gene: .; v_gene: TRBV2; j_gene: TRBJ1-4; abundance: .; CDR3aa: CASSPGLGASEKLFF; CDR3nt: TGTGCCAGCAGTCCTGGGTTGGGGGCCAGTGAAAAACTGTTTTTT
d_gene: TRBD2; v_gene: TRBV5-1; j_gene: TRBJ2-2; abundance: .; CDR3aa: CASSWGLAGVYGELFF; CDR3nt: TGCGCCAGCAGCTGGGGACTAGCGGGAGTATACGGGGAGCTGTTTTTT
d_gene: TRBD1; v_gene: TRBV28; j_gene: TRBJ1-1; abundance: .; CDR3aa: CASRTGGREAFF; CDR3nt: TGTGCCAGCAGGACAGGGGGCCGTGAAGCTTTCTTT
d_gene: .; v_gene: TRBV7-8; j_gene: TRBJ2-3; abundance: .; CDR3aa: CASSSSNRGGGTDTQYF; CDR3nt: TGTGCCAGCAGTTCCTCAAACAGGGGAGGAGGCACAGATACGCAGTATTTT
d_gene: .; v_gene: TRBV6-5; j_gene: TRBJ1-2; abundance: .; CDR3aa: CASSYSNGAQGYTF; CDR3nt: TGTGCCAGCAGTTACTCGAATGGGGCGCAAGGCTACACCTTC
d_gene: TRBD1; v_gene: TRBV11-2; j_gene: TRBJ2-5; abundance: .; CDR3aa: CASSLGTGGWLETQYF; CDR3nt: TGTGCCAGCAGCCTCGGGACAGGGGGTTGGTTGGAGACCCAGTACTTC
d_gene: TRBD1; v_gene: TRBV7-3; j_gene: TRBJ1-5; abundance: .; CDR3aa: CASSLAGGSNQPQHF; CDR3nt: TGTGCCAGCAGCTTAGCAGGGGGTAGCAATCAGCCCCAGCATTTT
d_gene: TRBD1; v_gene: TRBV28; j_gene: TRBJ1-5; abundance: few; CDR3aa: CASSRRQGPLPQHF; CDR3nt: TGTGCCAGCAGTCGCAGACAGGGCCCTCTTCCCCAGCATTTT
d_gene: TRBD2; v_gene: TRBV5-4; j_gene: TRBJ2-1; abundance: .; CDR3aa: CASRLAGGPHNEQFF; CDR3nt: TGTGCCAGCAGGCTAGCGGGGGGGCCCCACAATGAGCAGTTCTTC
d_gene: .; v_gene: TRBV2; j_gene: TRBJ1-2; abundance: .; CDR3aa: CASSDPRGRANYGYTF; CDR3nt: TGTGCCAGCAGTGATCCGCGGGGGAGGGCTAACTATGGCTACACCTTC
d_gene: TRBD1; v_gene: TRBV29-1; j_gene: TRBJ2-1; abundance: .; CDR3aa: CSGRSTGGIEQFF; CDR3nt: TGCAGCGGGCGGTCGACAGGGGGGATCGAGCAGTTCTTC
d_gene: .; v_gene: TRBV7-8; j_gene: TRBJ1-2; abundance: .; CDR3aa: CASSFFNRAYTF; CDR3nt: TGTGCCAGCAGCTTCTTCAACAGGGCCTACACCTTC
d_gene: .; v_gene: TRBV29-1; j_gene: TRBJ2-3; abundance: .; CDR3aa: CSVEYARGNTDTQYF; CDR3nt: TGCAGCGTTGAATACGCGCGGGGAAACACAGATACGCAGTATTTT
d_gene: TRBD1; v_gene: TRBV2; j_gene: TRBJ2-1; abundance: .; CDR3aa: CASKLRQGLVNEQFF; CDR3nt: TGTGCCAGCAAATTAAGACAGGGCCTAGTCAATGAGCAGTTCTTC
d_gene: .; v_gene: TRBV3-1/TRBV3-2; j_gene: TRBJ2-2; abundance: .; CDR3aa: CASSFRDTGELFF; CDR3nt: TGTGCCAGCAGCTTCCGGGACACCGGGGAGCTGTTTTTT
d_gene: .; v_gene: TRBV29-1; j_gene: TRBJ2-3; abundance: .; CDR3aa: CSAYGFPGELDTQYF; CDR3nt: TGCAGCGCATATGGCTTTCCGGGGGAACTAGATACGCAGTATTTT
d_gene: TRBD1; v_gene: TRBV5-4; j_gene: TRBJ2-5; abundance: .; CDR3aa: CASSRTGGEETQYF; CDR3nt: TGTGCCAGCTCCCGGACAGGGGGCGAGGAGACCCAGTACTTC
d_gene: TRBD2; v_gene: TRBV14; j_gene: TRBJ2-1; abundance: .; CDR3aa: CASSQVGGSMFF; CDR3nt: TGTGCCAGCAGCCAAGTAGGCGGGAGCATGTTCTTC
d_gene: TRBD1; v_gene: TRBV7-8; j_gene: TRBJ1-2; abundance: .; CDR3aa: CASSFTTGDGYGYTF; CDR3nt: TGTGCCAGCAGCTTTACGACAGGGGACGGCTATGGCTACACCTTC
d_gene: TRBD1; v_gene: TRBV19; j_gene: TRBJ1-6; abundance: .; CDR3aa: CASSILGNRGPRTLHF; CDR3nt: TGTGCCAGTAGTATTCTGGGGAACAGGGGTCCTAGAACCCTCCACTTT
d_gene: .; v_gene: TRBV9; j_gene: TRBJ1-5; abundance: .; CDR3aa: CASSASGGNQPQHF; CDR3nt: TGTGCCAGCAGCGCCTCAGGGGGCAATCAGCCCCAGCATTTT
d_gene: .; v_gene: TRBV4-1; j_gene: TRBJ1-4; abundance: .; CDR3aa: CASSHPTGQEKLFF; CDR3nt: TGCGCCAGCAGCCACCCCACCGGACAGGAAAAACTGTTTTTT
d_gene: .; v_gene: TRBV14; j_gene: TRBJ2-1; abundance: .; CDR3aa: CASSRPGLRANEQFF; CDR3nt: TGTGCCAGCAGCCGCCCAGGGTTAAGGGCCAATGAGCAGTTCTTC
d_gene: .; v_gene: TRBV12-5; j_gene: TRBJ2-5; abundance: .; CDR3aa: CASAGVPFETQYF; CDR3nt: TGTGCTAGTGCGGGGGTGCCGTTTGAGACCCAGTACTTC
d_gene: .; v_gene: TRBV30; j_gene: TRBJ1-4; abundance: .; CDR3aa: CAWSVRGEKLFF; CDR3nt: TGTGCCTGGAGTGTACGGGGTGAAAAACTGTTTTTT
d_gene: TRBD1; v_gene: TRBV11-2; j_gene: TRBJ2-2; abundance: .; CDR3aa: CASSFPTGIDTGELFF; CDR3nt: TGTGCCAGCAGCTTTCCGACAGGGATTGACACCGGGGAGCTGTTTTTT
d_gene: .; v_gene: TRBV27; j_gene: TRBJ1-4; abundance: .; CDR3aa: CASSFQGWSATNEKLFF; CDR3nt: TGTGCCAGCAGTTTTCAGGGGTGGAGCGCAACTAATGAAAAACTGTTTTTT